A selection of T cell receptor beta chains follows, all from one sample in a study of blood T cell repertoires in COVID-19. Some clones are missing from TCRdb's copy, which holds only in-frame ones; the method was immunoSEQ multiplex PCR. The sample consists of 130,000 or so clones, 82% of them appearing once. Sequencing was carried out using peripheral blood. These receptors originate from a woman between 65 and 79 years old with acute or convalescent COVID-19. The CDR3 runs from the conserved cysteine through the conserved F or W. The order of the fields is J gene, V gene, CDR3 protein.

>TRBJ1-4|TRBV11-3
CASSPRRGAEFATNEKLFF
>TRBJ1-2|TRBV7-2
CASSSRGGGDGYGYTF
>TRBJ1-5|TRBV19
CASSMDTQRNQPQHF
>TRBJ2-3|TRBV2
CASSTGTGGTDTQYF
>TRBJ1-2|TRBV30
CAWSRDRGYGYTF
>TRBJ2-1|TRBV10-3
CAISESRSNEQFF
>TRBJ2-1|TRBV4-3
CASKWLAGGWGFF
>TRBJ2-3|TRBV4-1
CASSQVTGEETDTQYF
>TRBJ2-3|TRBV6-1
CASSGNTGDRLGTQYF
>TRBJ2-1|TRBV7-2
CASSLPPGLASGEQFF
>TRBJ2-6|TRBV7-3
CATTPGTGQGAGANVLTF
>TRBJ2-1|TRBV5-1
CASSFGVSYNEQFF
>TRBJ1-2|TRBV6-5
CASSYGGGDLNYGYTF
>TRBJ1-5|TRBV4-2
CASSQEPGHNQPQHF
>TRBJ1-2|TRBV7-2
CASSLETGNYGYTF
>TRBJ2-2|TRBV5-1
CASSPGTATTGELFF